This T cell receptor beta chain emerged from a study of blood T cell repertoires in COVID-19. Only a few counts were recorded for this clone. Here immunoSEQ multiplex PCR was the method, and the copy in TCRdb shows in-frame clones only, minus some. This table holds approximately 190,000 clones, 84% found once. V lost 5 bases, J lost 6 bases, and 12 bases lay in between. Germline values: CDR1 SGHRS, CDR2 YFSETQ. The length of the CDR3 is 13 residues. The TCR originated in a middle-aged man who had recovered from COVID-19. The chain employs TRBV5-1 and TRBJ1-5; D is possibly TRBD1 (6 bases). The material sequenced was PBMCs or T cells enriched from blood (not recorded which). The CDR3 loop is CASRQGRGQPQHF. The CDR3 bases are TGCGCCAGCAGGCAGGGCAGGGGTCAGCCCCAGCATTTT.